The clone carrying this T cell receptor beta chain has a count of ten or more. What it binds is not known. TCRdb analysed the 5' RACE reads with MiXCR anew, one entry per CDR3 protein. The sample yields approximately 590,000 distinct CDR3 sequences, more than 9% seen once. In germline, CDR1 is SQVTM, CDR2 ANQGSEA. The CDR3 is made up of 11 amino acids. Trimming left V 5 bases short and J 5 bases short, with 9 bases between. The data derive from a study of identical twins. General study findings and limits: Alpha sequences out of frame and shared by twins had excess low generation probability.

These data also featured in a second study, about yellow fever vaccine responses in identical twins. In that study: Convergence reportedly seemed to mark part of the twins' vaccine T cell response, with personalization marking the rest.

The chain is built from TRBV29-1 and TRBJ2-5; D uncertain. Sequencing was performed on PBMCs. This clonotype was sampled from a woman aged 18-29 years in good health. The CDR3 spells CSVPTAETQYF. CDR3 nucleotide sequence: TGCAGCGTTCCCACCGCGGAGACCCAGTACTTC.